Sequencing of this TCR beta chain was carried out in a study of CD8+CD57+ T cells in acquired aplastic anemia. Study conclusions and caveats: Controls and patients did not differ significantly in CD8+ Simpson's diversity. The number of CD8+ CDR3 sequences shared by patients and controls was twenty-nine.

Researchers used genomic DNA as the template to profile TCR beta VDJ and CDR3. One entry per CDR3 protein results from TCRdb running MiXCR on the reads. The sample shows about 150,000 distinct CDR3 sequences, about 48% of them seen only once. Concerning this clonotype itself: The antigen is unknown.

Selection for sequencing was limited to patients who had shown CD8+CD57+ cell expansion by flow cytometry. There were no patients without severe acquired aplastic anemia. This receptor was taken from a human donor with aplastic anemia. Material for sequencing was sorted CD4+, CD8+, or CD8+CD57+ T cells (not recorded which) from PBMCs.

CDR3 sequence: CASRGTGEGYTGELFF. CDR3 DNA: TGTGCCAGTCGCGGGACAGGGGAAGGTTACACCGGGGAGCTGTTTTTT. The chain links TRBV19 to TRBJ2-2, with TRBD1 identical over 10 bases. The CDR3 runs 16 residues. Germline V gives CDR1 LNHDA, CDR2 SQIVND (reference sequence). V shed 8 bases, J shed 3 bases, and the junction held 9 bases outside the gene matches.